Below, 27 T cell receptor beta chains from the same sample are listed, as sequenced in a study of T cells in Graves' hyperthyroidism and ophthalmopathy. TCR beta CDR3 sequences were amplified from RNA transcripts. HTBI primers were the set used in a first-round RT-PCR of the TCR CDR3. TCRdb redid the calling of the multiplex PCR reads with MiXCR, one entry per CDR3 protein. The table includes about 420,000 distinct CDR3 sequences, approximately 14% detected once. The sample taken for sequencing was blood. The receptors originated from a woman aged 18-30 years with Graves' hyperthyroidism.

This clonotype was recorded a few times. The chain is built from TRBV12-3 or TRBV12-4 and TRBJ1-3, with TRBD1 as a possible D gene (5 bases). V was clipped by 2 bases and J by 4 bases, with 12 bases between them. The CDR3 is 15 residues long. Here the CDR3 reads CASSLYRGYGNTIYF. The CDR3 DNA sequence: TGTGCCAGCAGTTTATACCGGGGGTACGGAAACACCATATATTTT.

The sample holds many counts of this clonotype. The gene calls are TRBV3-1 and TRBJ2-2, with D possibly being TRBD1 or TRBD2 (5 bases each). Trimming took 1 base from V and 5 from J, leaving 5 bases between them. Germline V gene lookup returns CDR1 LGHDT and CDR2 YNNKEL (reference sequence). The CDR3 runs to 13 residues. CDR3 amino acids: CASSQGGTGELFF. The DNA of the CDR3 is TGTGCCAGCAGCCAAGGGGGGACCGGGGAGCTGTTTTTT.

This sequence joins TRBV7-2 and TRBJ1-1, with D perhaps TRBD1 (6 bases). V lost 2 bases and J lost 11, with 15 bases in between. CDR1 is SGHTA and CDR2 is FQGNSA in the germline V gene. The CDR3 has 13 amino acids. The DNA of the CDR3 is TGTGCCAGCAGCTTAACAGGGTCCGGATTTGCTTTCTTT. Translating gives CASSLTGSGFAFF. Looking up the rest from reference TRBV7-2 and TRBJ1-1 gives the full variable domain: GAGVSQSPSNKVTEKGKDVELRCDPISGHTALYWYRQSLGQGLEFLIYFQGNSAPDKSGLPSDRFSAERTGGSVSTLTIQRTQQEDSAVYLCASSLTGSGFAFFGQGTRLTVV.

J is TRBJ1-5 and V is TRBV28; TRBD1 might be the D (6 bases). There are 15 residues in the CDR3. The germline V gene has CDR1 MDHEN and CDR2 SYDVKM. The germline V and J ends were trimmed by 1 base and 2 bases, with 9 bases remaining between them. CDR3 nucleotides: TGTGCCAGCAGTTTATCAGGGGCTCGCAATCAGCCCCAGCATTTT. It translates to CASSLSGARNQPQHF.

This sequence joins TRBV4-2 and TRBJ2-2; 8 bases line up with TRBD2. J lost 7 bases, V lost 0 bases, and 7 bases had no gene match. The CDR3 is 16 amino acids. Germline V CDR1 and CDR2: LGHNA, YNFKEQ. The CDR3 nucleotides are TGTGCCAGCAGCCAAGATTTCGGGAGGGCCAACGGGGAGCTGTTTTTT. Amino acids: CASSQDFGRANGELFF.

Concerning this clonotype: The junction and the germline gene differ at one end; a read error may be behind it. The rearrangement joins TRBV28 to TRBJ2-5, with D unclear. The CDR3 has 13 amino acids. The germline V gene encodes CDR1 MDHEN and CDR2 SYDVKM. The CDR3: CARSRTVRETQYF. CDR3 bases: TGTGCCCGCAGCAGAACTGTCCGGGAGACCCAGTACTTC.

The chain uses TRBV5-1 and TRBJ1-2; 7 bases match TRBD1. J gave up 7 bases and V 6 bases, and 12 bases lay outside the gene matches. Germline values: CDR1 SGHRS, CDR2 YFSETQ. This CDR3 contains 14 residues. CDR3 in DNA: TGCGCCAGCAACTCCGGGACAGAGGCCTTTGGCTACACCTTC. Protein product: CASNSGTEAFGYTF. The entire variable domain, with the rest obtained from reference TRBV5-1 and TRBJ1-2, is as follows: KAGVTQTPRYLIKTRGQQVTLSCSPISGHRSVSWYQQTPGQGLQFLFEYFSETQRNKGNFPGRFSGRQFSNSRSEMNVSTLELGDSALYLCASNSGTEAFGYTFGSGTRLTVV.

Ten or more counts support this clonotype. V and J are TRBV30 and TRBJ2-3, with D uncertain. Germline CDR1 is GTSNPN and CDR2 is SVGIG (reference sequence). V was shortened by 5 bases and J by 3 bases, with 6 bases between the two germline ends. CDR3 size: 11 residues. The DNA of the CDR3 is TGTGCCTGGCAACGAACAGATACGCAGTATTTT. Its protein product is CAWQRTDTQYF.

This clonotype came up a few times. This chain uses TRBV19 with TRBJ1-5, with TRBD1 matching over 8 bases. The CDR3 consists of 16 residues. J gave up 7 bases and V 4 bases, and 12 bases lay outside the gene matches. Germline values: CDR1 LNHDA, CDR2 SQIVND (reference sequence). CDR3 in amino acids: CASSTRRQGFWQPQHF. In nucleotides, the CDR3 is TGTGCCAGTAGTACGCGCCGACAGGGGTTTTGGCAGCCCCAGCATTTT.

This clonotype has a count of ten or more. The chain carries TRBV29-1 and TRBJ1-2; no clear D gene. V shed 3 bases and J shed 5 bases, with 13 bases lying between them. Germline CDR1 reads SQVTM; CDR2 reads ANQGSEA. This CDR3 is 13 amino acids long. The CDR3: CSVEGAGGYGYTF. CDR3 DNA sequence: TGCAGCGTTGAGGGAGCAGGAGGGTATGGCTACACCTTC. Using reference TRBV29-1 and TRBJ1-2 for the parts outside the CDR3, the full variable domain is SAVISQKPSRDICQRGTSLTIQCQVDSQVTMMFWYRQQPGQSLTLIATANQGSEATYESGFVIDKFPISRPNLTFSTLTVSNMSPEDSSIYLCSVEGAGGYGYTFGSGTRLTVV.

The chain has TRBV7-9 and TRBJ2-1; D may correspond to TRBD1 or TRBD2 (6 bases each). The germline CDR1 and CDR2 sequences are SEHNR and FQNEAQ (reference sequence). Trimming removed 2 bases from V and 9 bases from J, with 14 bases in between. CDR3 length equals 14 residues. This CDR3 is CASSLTLGGGEQFF. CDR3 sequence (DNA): TGTGCCAGCAGCTTAACTTTGGGGGGCGGTGAGCAGTTCTTC.

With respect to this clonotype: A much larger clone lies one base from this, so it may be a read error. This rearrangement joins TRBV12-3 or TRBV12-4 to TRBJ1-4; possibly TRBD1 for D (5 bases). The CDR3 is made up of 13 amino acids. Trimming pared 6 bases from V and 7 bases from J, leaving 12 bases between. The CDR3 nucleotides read TGTGCCAGCAGGGGGACCGCTAGTGAAAAACTGTTTTTT. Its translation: CASRGTASEKLFF.

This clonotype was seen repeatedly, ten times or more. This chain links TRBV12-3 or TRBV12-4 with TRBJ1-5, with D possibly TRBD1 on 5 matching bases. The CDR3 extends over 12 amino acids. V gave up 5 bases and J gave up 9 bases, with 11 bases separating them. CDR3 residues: CASSPGFAPQHF. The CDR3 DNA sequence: TGTGCCAGCAGTCCAGGGTTTGCGCCCCAGCATTTT.

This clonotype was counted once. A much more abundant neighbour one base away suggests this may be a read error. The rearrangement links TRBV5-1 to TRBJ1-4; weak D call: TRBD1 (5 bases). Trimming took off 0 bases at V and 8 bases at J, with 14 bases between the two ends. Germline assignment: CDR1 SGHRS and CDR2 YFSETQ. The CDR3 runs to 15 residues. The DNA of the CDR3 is TGCGCCAGCAGCTTGGCGGCAGGCAACAGGGAAAAACTGTTTTTT. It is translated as CASSLAAGNREKLFF.

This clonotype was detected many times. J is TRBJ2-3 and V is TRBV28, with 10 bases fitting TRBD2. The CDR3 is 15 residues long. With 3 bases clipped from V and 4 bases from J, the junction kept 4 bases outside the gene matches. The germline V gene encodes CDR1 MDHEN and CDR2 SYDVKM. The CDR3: CASSLSSGSADTQYF. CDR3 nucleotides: TGTGCCAGCAGTTTGTCTAGCGGGAGTGCAGATACGCAGTATTTT.

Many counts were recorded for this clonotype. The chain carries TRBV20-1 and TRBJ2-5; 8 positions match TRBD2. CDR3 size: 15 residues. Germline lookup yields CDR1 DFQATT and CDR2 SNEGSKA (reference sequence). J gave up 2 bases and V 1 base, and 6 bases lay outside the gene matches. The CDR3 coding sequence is TGCAGTGCTAGAGGAGATAGCGGGGCACAAGAGACCCAGTACTTC. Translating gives CSARGDSGAQETQYF.

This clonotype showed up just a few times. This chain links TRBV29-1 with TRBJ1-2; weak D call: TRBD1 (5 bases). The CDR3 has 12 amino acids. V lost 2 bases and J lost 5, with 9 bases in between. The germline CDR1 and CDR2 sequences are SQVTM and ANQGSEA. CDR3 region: CSVEKGVYGYTF. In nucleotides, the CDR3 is TGCAGCGTTGAAAAAGGGGTTTATGGCTACACCTTC.

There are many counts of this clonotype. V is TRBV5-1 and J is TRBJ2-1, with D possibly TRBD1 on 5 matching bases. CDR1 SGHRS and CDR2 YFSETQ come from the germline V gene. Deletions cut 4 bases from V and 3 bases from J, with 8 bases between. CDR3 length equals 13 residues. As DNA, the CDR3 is TGCGCCAGCAGCAGGACACGCTACAATGAGCAGTTCTTC. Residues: CASSRTRYNEQFF. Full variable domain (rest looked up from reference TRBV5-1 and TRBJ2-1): KAGVTQTPRYLIKTRGQQVTLSCSPISGHRSVSWYQQTPGQGLQFLFEYFSETQRNKGNFPGRFSGRQFSNSRSEMNVSTLELGDSALYLCASSRTRYNEQFFGPGTRLTVL.

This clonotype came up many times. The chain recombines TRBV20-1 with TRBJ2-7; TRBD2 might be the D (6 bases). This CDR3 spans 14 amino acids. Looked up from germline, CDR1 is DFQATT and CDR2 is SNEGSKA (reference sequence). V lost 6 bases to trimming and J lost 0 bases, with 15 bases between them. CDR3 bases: TGCAGTGCCCCCGGGACTGGGAGCTCCTACGAGCAGTACTTC. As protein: CSAPGTGSSYEQYF.

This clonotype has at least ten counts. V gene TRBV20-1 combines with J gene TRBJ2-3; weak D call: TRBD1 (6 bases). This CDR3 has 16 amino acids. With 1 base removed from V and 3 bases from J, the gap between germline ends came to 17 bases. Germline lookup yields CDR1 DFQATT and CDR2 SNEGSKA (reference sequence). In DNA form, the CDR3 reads TGCAGTGCTAGAGTAACGGGCAGGGGAGTAACAGATACGCAGTATTTT. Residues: CSARVTGRGVTDTQYF.

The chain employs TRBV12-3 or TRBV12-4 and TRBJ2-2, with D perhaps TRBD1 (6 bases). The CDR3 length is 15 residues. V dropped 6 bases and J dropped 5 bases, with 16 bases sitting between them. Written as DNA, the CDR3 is TGTGCCAGCAGGTCCGGGACAACCTCTACCGGGGAGCTGTTTTTT. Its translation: CASRSGTTSTGELFF.

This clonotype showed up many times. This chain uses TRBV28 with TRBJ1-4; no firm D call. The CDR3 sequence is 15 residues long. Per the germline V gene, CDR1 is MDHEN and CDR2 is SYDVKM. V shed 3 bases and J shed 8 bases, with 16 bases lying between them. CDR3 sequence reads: CASSFGRRLGEKLFF. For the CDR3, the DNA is TGTGCCAGCAGTTTTGGCAGGAGGTTGGGGGAAAAACTGTTTTTT.

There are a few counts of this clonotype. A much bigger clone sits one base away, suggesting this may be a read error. CDR3 nucleotide sequence: TGTGCCAGCACATCATCAACGGGATCCTCCACAGATACGCAGTATTTT. It yields the protein CASTSSTGSSTDTQYF. V usage is TRBV27 and J usage is TRBJ2-3; weak D call: TRBD2 (5 bases). The CDR3 consists of 16 residues. Germline V gene sequence: CDR1 MNHEY, CDR2 SMNVEV (reference sequence). Deletions cut 7 bases from V and 2 bases from J, with 19 bases between.

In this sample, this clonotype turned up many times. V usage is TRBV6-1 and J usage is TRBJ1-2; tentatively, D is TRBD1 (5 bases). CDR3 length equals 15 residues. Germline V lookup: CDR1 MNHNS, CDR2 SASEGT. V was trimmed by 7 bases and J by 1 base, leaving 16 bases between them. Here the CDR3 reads CASNPQPGLNYGYTF. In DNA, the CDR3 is TGTGCCAGCAACCCACAGCCAGGGCTTAACTATGGCTACACCTTC.

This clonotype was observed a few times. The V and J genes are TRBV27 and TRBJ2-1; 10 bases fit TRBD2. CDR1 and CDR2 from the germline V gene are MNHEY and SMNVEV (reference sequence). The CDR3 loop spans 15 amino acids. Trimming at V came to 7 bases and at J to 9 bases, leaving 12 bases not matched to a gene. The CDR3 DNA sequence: TGTGCCAGCAAAGCTAGCGGGAGTTCTCCAGGTGAGCAGTTCTTC. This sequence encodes CASKASGSSPGEQFF.

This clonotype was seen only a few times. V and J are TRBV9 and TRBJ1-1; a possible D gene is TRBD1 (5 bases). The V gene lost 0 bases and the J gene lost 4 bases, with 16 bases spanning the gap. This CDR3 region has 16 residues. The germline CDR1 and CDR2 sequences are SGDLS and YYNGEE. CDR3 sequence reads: CASSVGVRVSGTEAFF. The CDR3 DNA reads TGTGCCAGCAGCGTAGGTGTCAGGGTATCTGGCACTGAAGCTTTCTTT.

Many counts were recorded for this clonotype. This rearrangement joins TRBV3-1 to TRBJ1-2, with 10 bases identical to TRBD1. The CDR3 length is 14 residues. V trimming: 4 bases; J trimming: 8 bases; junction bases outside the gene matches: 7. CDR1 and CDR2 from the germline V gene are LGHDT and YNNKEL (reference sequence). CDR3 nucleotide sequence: TGTGCCAGCAGCCGAGGACAGGGGGTGGTCGGCTACACCTTC. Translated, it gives CASSRGQGVVGYTF.